This T cell receptor beta chain was sequenced in a study of OX40 agonist ivuxolimab in advanced cancers. Between the trimmed V and J ends, which lost 4 bases and 11 bases, there was a span of 18 bases. Germline CDR1 and CDR2: SGDLS and YYNGEE. The CDR3 is made up of 13 amino acids. Sequencing was performed with immunoSEQ multiplex PCR; in TCRdb, only in-frame clones are kept and a portion is missing. Of about 53,000 clones in the sample, more than 70% were seen once. The study, taken as a whole, reports: On average, CD8+ T cells had more expanded clones than CD4+.

This clone was counted only a few times. Its antigen is as yet unknown. The gene calls are TRBV9 and TRBJ1-1, with D maybe TRBD1 (6 bases). Sequences were derived from CD4+ or CD8+ T cells sorted from blood, sampled in a trial of the OX40 agonist ivuxolimab. The TCR comes from an adult with an advanced solid tumor such as melanoma, head and neck, liver or kidney cancer. The CDR3 nucleotides read TGTGCCAGCAGCCCGCAGGGGACATTGGGGGCTTTCTTT. As protein: CASSPQGTLGAFF.